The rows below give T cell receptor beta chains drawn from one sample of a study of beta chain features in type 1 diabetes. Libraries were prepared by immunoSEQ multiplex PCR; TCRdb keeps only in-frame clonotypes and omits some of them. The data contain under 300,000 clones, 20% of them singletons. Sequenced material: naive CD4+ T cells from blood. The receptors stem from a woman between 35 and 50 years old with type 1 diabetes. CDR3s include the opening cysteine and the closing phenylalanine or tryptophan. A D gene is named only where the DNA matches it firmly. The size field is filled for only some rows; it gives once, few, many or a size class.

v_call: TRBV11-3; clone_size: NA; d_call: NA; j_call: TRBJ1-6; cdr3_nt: TGTGCCAGCAGCTTAGGAGGAAATTCACCCCTCCACTTT; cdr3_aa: CASSLGGNSPLHF
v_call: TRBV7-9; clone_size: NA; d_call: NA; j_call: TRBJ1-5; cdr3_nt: TGTGCCAGCAGCCAAGGAGGGGATCAGCCCCAGCATTTT; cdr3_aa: CASSQGGDQPQHF
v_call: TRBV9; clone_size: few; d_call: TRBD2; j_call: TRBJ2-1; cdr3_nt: TGTGCCAGCAGCTACCGGGGGAGCGGGAGGGCCAGCTCCTACAATGAGCAGTTCTTC; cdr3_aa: CASSYRGSGRASSYNEQFF
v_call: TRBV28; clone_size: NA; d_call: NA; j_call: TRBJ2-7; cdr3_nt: TGTGCCAGCAGTTTACAGGGAACCTACGAGCAGTACTTC; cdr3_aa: CASSLQGTYEQYF
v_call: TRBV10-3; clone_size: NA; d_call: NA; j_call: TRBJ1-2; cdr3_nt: TGTGCCATCAGCCCAGACAGCTATGGCTACACCTTC; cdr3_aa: CAISPDSYGYTF
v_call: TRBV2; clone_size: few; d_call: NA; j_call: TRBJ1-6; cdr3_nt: TGTGCCAGCAGTGAGTTTCGGGGAGGTAATTCACCCCTCCACTTT; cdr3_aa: CASSEFRGGNSPLHF
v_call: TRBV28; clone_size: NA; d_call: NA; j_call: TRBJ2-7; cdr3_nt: TGTGCCAGCAGTTTACGTTCCGGTTTATACGAGCAGTACTTC; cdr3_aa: CASSLRSGLYEQYF
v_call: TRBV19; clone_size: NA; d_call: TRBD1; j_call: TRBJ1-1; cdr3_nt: TGTGCCAGTAGTATCCTAGGGACAGTGAACACTGAAGCTTTCTTT; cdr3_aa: CASSILGTVNTEAFF
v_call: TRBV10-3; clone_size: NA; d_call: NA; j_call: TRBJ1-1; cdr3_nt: TGTGCCATCAGTGAGTACCCCGGCGGGGGCGATAACACTGAAGCTTTCTTT; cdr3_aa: CAISEYPGGGDNTEAFF
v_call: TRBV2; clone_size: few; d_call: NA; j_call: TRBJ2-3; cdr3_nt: TGTGCCAGCAGTGATCGGTATTTT; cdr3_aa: CASSDRYF
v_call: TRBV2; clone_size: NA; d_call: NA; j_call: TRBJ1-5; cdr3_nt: TGTGCCAGCACCGGGGATAGCAATCAGCCCCAGCATTTT; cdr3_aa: CASTGDSNQPQHF
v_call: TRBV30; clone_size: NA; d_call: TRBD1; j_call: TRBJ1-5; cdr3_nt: TGTGCCTGCGACGGGACAGGGTTCAATCAGCCCCAGCATTTT; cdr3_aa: CACDGTGFNQPQHF
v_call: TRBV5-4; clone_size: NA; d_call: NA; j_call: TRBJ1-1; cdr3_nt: TGTGCCAGCAGCTCCCTAATGAACACTGAAGCTTTCTTT; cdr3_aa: CASSSLMNTEAFF
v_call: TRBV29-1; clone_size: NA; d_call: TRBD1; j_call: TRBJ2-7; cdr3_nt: TGCAGCGTTAAGGCAGGGGGCGACGAGCAGTACTTC; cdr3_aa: CSVKAGGDEQYF
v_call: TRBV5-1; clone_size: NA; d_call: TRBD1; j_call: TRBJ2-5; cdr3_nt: TGCGCCAGCAGTTACGGGACAGGGGAAGAGACCCAGTACTTC; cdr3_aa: CASSYGTGEETQYF
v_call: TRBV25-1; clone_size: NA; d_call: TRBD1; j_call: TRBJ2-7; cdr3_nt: TGTGCCAGCAGTGGCCCTCCCGGGACAGCCTCCTACGAGCAGTACTTC; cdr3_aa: CASSGPPGTASYEQYF
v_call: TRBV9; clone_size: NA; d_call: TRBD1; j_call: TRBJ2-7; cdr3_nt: TGTGCCAGCAGCGTAGACAGGGGCGAGCAGTACTTC; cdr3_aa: CASSVDRGEQYF
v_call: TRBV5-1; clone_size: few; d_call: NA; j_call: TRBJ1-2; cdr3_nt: TGCGCCAGCAGCTTGGAGGCAGGGCCGCGAGGCTACACCTTC; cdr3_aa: CASSLEAGPRGYTF
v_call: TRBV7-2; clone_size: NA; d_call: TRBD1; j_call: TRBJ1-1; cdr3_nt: TGTGCCAGCAGCCGGACAGGGGACACTGAAGCTTTCTTT; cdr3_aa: CASSRTGDTEAFF
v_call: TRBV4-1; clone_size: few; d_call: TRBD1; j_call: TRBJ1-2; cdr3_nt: TGCGCCAGCAGCCAAAGGACAGGGGGCGAATTTAACTATGGCTACACCTTC; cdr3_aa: CASSQRTGGEFNYGYTF
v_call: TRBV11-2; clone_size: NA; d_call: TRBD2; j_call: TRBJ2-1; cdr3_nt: TGTGCCAGCAGCTCCCTCTGGGGACTAGCGGACAATGAGCAGTTCTTC; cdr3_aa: CASSSLWGLADNEQFF
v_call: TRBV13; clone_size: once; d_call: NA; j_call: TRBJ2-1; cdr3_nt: TGTGCCAGCAGCTTACAACAGGGGCCCGGGAGCGTGCAGTTCTTC; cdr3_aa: CASSLQQGPGSVQFF
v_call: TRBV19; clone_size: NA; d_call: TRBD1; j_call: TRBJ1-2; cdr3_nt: TGTGCCAGTAGTCCTCGAGAGACAGGGATTGCCTATGGCTACACCTTC; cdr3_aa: CASSPRETGIAYGYTF
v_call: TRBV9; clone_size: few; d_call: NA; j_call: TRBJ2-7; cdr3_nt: TGTGCCAGCAGCGTGAACGGGAACTACGAGCAGTACTTC; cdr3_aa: CASSVNGNYEQYF